A single sample is the source of the 2 T cell receptor beta chains below, sequenced in a study of shared clonotypes between healthy human individuals. Assay: immunoSEQ multiplex PCR; the TCRdb copy retains only in-frame clones and omits some. Of approximately 2.3 million clones in the sample, just over 90% were seen once. The sequencing sample was made of naive CD4+ T cells from PBMCs. The subset denotes: CD45RA+ positively selected. The receptors stem from a man aged 18 to 35 in good health. Some clones in this sample may be carry-over from other donors' samples.

The chain recombines TRBV7-8 with TRBJ1-1; D is possibly TRBD1 (5 bases). From germline, CDR1 is SGHVS and CDR2 FQNEAQ. The CDR3 length is 14 residues. With 5 bases removed from V and 2 bases from J, the gap between germline ends came to 12 bases. This chain's CDR3 is CASSPMTVNTEAFF. DNA of the CDR3: TGTGCCAGCAGCCCCATGACAGTAAACACTGAAGCTTTCTTT. Supplemented by reference TRBV7-8 and TRBJ1-1, the full variable domain reads GAGVSQSPRYKVAKRGQDVALRCDPISGHVSLFWYQQALGQGPEFLTYFQNEAQLDKSGLPSDRFFAERPEGSVSTLKIQRTQQEDSAVYLCASSPMTVNTEAFFGQGTRLTVV.

The chain joins TRBV20-1 to TRBJ1-1; D gene uncertain. Per the germline V gene, CDR1 is DFQATT and CDR2 is SNEGSKA (reference sequence). V was clipped by 0 bases and J by 11 bases, with 7 bases between them. The CDR3 contains 10 residues. This CDR3 is CSARDRGAFF. CDR3 sequence (DNA): TGCAGTGCTAGAGATAGAGGGGCTTTCTTT.